This record covers a single T cell receptor beta chain. Its antigen remains unidentified. This sample stems from a study of cytomegalovirus exposure and HLA in healthy donors. This CDR3 has 15 amino acids. The V and J ends lost 0 bases and 2 bases, in that order; junction bases with no gene match: 4. CDR1 SGHKS and CDR2 YYEKEE come from the germline V gene (reference sequence). General observations from the study: Versus the approximately 670-donor mean, an Asian-associated ancestry cluster reportedly showed fewer N-insertions in a later analysis. The authors later linked a missense DCLRE1C variant to TCR beta V- and J-gene trimming. Earlier analysis found most TCR beta V segments productive about 87% or about 30% of the time. Researchers reported from a later analysis that most CMV-associated TCR beta chains appeared HLA-restricted.

Researchers ran the PCR with 60 Vbeta and 13 Jbeta primers. Measured with immunoSEQ multiplex PCR; TCRdb has only the in-frame clones, and not every one. The sample gives 150,000 or so clones, roughly 66% of which show up once; around 1.6% is in the top ten. This rearrangement joins TRBV5-5 to TRBJ1-1, with 7 nucleotides matching TRBD1. The clonotype was recovered from a woman aged 18-30 years in good health and CMV-seronegative. The sample taken for sequencing was PBMCs. This chain's CDR3 is CASSLAAGGNTEAFF. The CDR3 bases are TGTGCCAGCAGCTTGGCGGCAGGGGGAAACACTGAAGCTTTCTTT.